This T cell receptor beta chain was found in a study of glioma-infiltrating T cells. This clonotype was seen ten or more times. Trimming removed 8 bases from V and 4 bases from J; junction bases left unmatched: 14. This CDR3 is 16 amino acids long. Germline assignment: CDR1 SNHLY and CDR2 FYNNEI. Amplification of TCR alpha and beta CDR3 regions from RNA used iRepertoire nested multiplex PCR. One-step reverse transcription and amplification started from approximately 100-400 ng of tissue mRNA or PBMC total RNA. MiXCR, applied by TCRdb to the multiplex PCR reads, yields one record per CDR3 protein. The repertoire consists of tens of thousands of distinct CDR3 sequences, with around a quarter occurring once and the leading ten covering 6.7%.

The sequencing sample was made of glioma tissue, nonneoplastic brain tissue, or PBMCs (not recorded which). The chain carries TRBV2 and TRBJ2-5; 9 positions match TRBD1. This sequence was found in a human donor with low-grade glioma or glioblastoma, undergoing nonglioma brain surgery, or in good health (not recorded which). CDR3 residues: CASRALGTGRGETQYF. For the CDR3, the DNA is TGTGCCAGCCGAGCGCTGGGGACAGGGAGGGGAGAGACCCAGTACTTC.